This T cell receptor beta chain emerged from a study of blood T cell repertoires in COVID-19. About the research overall: There were acute and convalescent COVID-19 samples, and they came from the United States, Italy and Spain. T cells, B-cell-depleted T cells, or PBMCs supplied cDNA or gDNA.

This clone has more than one count but fewer than ten. The authors' processing: Researchers report that nucleated cell counts were estimated from reference gene primer amplification. Libraries were prepared by immunoSEQ multiplex PCR; TCRdb keeps only in-frame clonotypes and omits some of them. D and trimming were read from the DNA, whereas the V and J calls and clone size are those reported in that table. The sample includes about 100,000 clones, 88% seen only once; the top ten take 5.5% to 6.5%. The CDR3 spans 15 residues. Germline assignment: CDR1 SGHRS and CDR2 YFSETQ. V dropped 5 bases and J dropped 0; count of bases not matched to a gene: 8.

This receptor was identified in a woman aged 60-75 years with acute or convalescent COVID-19. The chain couples TRBV5-1 to TRBJ2-7, with TRBD2 matching 7 bases. Sequencing used peripheral blood. Here the CDR3 reads CASRLLAESSYEQYF. In DNA, the CDR3 is TGCGCCAGCAGACTGCTAGCGGAAAGCTCCTACGAGCAGTACTTC.